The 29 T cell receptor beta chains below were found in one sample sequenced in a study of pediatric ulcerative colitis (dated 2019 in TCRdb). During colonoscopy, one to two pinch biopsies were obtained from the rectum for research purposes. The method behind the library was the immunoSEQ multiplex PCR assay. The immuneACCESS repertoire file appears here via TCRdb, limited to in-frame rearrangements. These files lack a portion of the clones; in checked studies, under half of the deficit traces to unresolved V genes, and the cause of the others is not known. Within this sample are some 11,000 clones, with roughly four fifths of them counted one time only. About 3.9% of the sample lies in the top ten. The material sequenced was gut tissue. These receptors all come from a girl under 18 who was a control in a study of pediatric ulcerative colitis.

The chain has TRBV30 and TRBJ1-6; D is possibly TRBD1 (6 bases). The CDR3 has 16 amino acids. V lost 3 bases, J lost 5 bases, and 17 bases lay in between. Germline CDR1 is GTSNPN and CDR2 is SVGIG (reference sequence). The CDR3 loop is CAWSSTGQPHNSPLHF. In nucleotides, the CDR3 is TGTGCCTGGAGCTCCACAGGACAGCCCCATAATTCACCCCTCCACTTT.

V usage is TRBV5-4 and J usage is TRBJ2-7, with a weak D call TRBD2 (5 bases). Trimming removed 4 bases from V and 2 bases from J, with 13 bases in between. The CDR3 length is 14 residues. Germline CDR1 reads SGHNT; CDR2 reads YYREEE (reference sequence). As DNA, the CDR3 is TGTGCCAGCAGCCATCGGGGTAGAGCCTACGAGCAGTACTTC. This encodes CASSHRGRAYEQYF.

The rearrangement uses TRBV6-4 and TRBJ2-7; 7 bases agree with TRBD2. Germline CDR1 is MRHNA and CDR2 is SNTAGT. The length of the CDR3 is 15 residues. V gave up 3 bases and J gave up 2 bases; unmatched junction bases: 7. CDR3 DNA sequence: TGTGCCAGCAGTGAAGGGGTAGCGGGCCCCTACGAGCAGTACTTC. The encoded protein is CASSEGVAGPYEQYF.

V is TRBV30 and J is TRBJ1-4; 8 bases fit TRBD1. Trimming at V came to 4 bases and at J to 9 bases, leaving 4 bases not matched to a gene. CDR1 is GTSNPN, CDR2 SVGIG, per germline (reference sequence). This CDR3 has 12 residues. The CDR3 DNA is TGTGCCTGGACACAGGGGGATCAAAAACTGTTTTTT. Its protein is CAWTQGDQKLFF. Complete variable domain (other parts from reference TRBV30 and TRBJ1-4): SQTIHQWPATLVQPVGSPLSLECTVEGTSNPNLYWYRQAAGRGLQLLFYSVGIGQISSEVPQNLSASRPQDRQFILSSKKLLLSDSGFYLCAWTQGDQKLFFGSGTQLSVL.

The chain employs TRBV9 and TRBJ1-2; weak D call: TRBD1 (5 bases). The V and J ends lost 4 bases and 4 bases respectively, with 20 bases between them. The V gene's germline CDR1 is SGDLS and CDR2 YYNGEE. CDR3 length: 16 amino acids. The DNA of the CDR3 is TGTGCCAGCAGCACCCAAGAGAGTACAGGATCCTATGGCTACACCTTC. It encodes CASSTQESTGSYGYTF.

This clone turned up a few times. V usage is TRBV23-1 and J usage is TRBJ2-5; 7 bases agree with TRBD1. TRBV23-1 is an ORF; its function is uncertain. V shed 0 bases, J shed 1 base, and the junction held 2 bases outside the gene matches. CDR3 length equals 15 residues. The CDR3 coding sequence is TGCGCCAGCAGTCAATCTGGACAGGTCCAAGAGACCCAGTACTTC. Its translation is CASSQSGQVQETQYF.

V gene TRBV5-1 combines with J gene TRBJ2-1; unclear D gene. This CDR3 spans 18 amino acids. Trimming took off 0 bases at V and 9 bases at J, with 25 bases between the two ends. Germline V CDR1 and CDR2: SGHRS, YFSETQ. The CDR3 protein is CASSLEWSGSPVAGEQFF. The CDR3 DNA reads TGCGCCAGCAGCTTGGAATGGTCCGGCTCACCCGTCGCTGGTGAGCAGTTCTTC.

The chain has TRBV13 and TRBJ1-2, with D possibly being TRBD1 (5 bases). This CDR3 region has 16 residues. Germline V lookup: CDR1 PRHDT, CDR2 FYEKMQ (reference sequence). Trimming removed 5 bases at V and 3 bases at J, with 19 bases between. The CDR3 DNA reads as TGTGCCAGCAGCCCACTTTACTCGGGACGTTACTATGGCTACACCTTC. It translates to CASSPLYSGRYYGYTF.

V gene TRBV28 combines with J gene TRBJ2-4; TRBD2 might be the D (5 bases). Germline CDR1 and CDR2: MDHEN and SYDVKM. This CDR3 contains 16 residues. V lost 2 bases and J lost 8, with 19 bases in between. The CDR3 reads CASSLPQTERVHIQYF. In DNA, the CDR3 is TGTGCCAGCAGTTTACCCCAGACTGAGAGGGTTCACATTCAGTACTTC.

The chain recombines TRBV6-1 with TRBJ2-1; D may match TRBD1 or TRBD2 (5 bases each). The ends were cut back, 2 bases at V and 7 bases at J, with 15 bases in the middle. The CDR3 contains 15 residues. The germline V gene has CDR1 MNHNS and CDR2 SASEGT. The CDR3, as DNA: TGTGCCAGCAGTGAATCGCCTAGCCCAGGGAATGAGCAGTTCTTC. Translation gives CASSESPSPGNEQFF.

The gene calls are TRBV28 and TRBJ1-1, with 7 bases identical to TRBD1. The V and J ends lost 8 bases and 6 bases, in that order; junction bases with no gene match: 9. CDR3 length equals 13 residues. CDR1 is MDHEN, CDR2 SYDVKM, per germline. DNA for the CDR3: TGTGCCAGCCAGGGGGGCGGCAAGGCTGAAGCTTTCTTT. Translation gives CASQGGGKAEAFF.

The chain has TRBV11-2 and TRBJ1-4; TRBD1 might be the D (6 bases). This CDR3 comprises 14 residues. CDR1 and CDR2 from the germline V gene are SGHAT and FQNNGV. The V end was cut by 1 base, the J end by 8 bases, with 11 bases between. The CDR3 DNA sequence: TGTGCCAGCAGCTTAGGGGGACATTCGGAAAAACTGTTTTTT. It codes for CASSLGGHSEKLFF.

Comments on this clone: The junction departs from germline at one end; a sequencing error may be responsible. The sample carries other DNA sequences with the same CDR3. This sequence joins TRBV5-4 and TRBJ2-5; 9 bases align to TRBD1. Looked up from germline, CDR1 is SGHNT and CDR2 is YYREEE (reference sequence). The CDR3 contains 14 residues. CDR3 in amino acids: CAMWDRVVREAQYF. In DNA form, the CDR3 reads TGTGCTATGTGGGACAGGGTTGTGAGAGAGGCCCAGTACTTC.

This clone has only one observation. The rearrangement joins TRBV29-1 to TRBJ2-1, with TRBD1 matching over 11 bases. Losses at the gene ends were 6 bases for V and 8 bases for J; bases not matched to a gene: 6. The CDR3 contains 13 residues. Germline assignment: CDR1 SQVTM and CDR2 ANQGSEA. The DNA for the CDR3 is TGCAGCGTGGACAGGGGGCAGAGCGATGAGCAGTTCTTC. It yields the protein CSVDRGQSDEQFF.

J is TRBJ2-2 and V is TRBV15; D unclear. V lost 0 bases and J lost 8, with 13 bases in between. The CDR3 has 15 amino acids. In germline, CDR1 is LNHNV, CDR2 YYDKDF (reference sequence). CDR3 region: CATSRDSRLAGELFF. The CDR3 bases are TGTGCCACCAGCAGAGATTCGAGACTTGCTGGGGAGCTGTTTTTT. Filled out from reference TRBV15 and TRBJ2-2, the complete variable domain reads DAMVIQNPRYQVTQFGKPVTLSCSQTLNHNVMYWYQQKSSQAPKLLFHYYDKDFNNEADTPDNFQSRRPNTSFCFLDIRSPGLGDTAMYLCATSRDSRLAGELFFGEGSRLTVL.

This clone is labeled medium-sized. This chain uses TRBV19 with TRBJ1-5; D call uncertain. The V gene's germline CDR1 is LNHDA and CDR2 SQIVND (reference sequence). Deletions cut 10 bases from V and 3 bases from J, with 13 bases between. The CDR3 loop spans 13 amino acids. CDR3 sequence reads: CATSIGINQPQHF. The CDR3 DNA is TGTGCCACCAGTATTGGTATCAATCAGCCCCAGCATTTT.

DNA of the CDR3: TGTGCCAGCAGCCAACAGCGGGGAAACACCATATATTTT. This sequence encodes CASSQQRGNTIYF. The gene calls are TRBV5-5 and TRBJ1-3; D call uncertain. The V end was cut by 4 bases, the J end by 4 bases, with 9 bases between. The germline CDR1 and CDR2 sequences are SGHKS and YYEKEE (reference sequence). The CDR3 length is 13 residues.

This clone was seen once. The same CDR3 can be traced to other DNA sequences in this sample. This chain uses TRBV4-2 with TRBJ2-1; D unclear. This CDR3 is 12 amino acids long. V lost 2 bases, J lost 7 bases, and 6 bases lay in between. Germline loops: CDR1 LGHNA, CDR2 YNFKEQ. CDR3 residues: CASSQLGNEQFF. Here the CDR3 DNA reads TGTGCCAGCAGCCAACTAGGTAATGAGCAGTTCTTC.

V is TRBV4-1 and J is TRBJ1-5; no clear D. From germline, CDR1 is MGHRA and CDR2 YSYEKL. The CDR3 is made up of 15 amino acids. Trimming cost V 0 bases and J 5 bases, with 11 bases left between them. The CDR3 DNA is TGCGCCAGCAGCCAAGAACGGTTCCCGGATCAGCCCCAGCATTTT. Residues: CASSQERFPDQPQHF.

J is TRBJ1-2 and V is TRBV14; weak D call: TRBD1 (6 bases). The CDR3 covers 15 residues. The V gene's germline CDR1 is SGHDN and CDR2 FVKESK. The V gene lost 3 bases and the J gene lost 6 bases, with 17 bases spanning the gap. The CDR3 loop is CASSHQHSGGDGYTF. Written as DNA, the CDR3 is TGTGCCAGCAGCCACCAACATTCGGGGGGCGATGGCTACACCTTC.

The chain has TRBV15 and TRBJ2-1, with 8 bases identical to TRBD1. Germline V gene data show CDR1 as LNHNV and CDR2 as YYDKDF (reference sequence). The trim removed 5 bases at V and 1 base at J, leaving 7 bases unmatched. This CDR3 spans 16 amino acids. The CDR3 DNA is TGTGCCACCAGCGTACAGGGGGTGGGTTCCTACAATGAGCAGTTCTTC. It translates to CATSVQGVGSYNEQFF.

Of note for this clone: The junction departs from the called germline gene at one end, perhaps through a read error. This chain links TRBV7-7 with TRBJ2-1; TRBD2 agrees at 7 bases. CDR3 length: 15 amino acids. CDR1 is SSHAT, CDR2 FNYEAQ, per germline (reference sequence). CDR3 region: CASSLERGGYNEQFF. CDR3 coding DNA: TGTGCTAGCAGCTTAGAACGCGGGGGATACAATGAGCAGTTCTTC.

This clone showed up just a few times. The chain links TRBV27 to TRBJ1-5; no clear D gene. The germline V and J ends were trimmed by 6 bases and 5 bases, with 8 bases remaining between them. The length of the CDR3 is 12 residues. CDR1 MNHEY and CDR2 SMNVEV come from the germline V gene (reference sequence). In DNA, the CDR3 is TGTGCCAGCAGGCCCTCGCATCAGCCCCAGCATTTT. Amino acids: CASRPSHQPQHF.

The CDR3, as DNA: TGTGCCAGCAGCCGGGGTACAGGTGGGGAAAAACTGTTTTTT. It codes for CASSRGTGGEKLFF. The chain joins TRBV7-9 to TRBJ1-4; D perhaps matches TRBD1 (5 bases). Germline V gene data show CDR1 as SEHNR and CDR2 as FQNEAQ (reference sequence). Between the trimmed V and J ends, which lost 5 bases and 8 bases, there was a span of 15 bases. The CDR3 totals 14 residues.

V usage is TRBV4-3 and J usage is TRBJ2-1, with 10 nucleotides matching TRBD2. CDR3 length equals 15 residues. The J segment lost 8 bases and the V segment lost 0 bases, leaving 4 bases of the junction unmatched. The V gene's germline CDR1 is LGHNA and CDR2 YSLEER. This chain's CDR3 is CASSQDALAGDEQFF. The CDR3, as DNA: TGCGCCAGCAGCCAAGACGCCCTAGCGGGAGATGAGCAGTTCTTC.

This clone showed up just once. CDR3 protein: CASSNRVGVNYGYTF. CDR3 nucleotides: TGTGCCAGTAGTAACAGGGTTGGAGTTAACTATGGCTACACCTTC. The J gene is TRBJ1-2, the V gene TRBV19, with a tentative D call TRBD1 (6 bases). Germline assignment: CDR1 LNHDA and CDR2 SQIVND (reference sequence). V was shortened by 4 bases and J by 1 base, with 13 bases between the two germline ends. The CDR3 length is 15 residues.

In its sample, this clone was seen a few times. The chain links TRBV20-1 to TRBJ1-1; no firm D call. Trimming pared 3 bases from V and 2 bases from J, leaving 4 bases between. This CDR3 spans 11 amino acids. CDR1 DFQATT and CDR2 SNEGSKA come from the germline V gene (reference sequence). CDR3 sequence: CSARDNTEAFF. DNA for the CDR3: TGCAGTGCTAGGGACAACACTGAAGCTTTCTTT.

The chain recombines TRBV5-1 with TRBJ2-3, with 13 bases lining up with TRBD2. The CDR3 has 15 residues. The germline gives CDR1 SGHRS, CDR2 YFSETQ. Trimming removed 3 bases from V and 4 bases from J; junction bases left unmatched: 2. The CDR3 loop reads CASSSGLAGSDTQYF. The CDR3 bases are TGCGCCAGCAGCTCGGGACTAGCGGGATCAGATACGCAGTATTTT.

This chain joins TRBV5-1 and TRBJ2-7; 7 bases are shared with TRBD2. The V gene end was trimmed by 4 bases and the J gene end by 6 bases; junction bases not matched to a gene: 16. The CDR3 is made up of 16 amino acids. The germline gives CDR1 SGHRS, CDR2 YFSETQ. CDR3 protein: CASSGGSSAQRGEQYF. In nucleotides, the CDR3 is TGCGCCAGCAGCGGCGGGTCTAGCGCCCAGCGGGGCGAGCAGTACTTC. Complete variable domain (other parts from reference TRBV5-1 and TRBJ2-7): KAGVTQTPRYLIKTRGQQVTLSCSPISGHRSVSWYQQTPGQGLQFLFEYFSETQRNKGNFPGRFSGRQFSNSRSEMNVSTLELGDSALYLCASSGGSSAQRGEQYFGPGTRLTVT.